This T cell receptor beta chain appears in the sequencing data of a study of shared clonotypes between healthy human individuals. Study-wide results and limits: The low donor count limited represented genetic and exposure-history diversity.

With ten immunoSEQ deep assay plates, unsorted PBMC DNA underwent sequencing. Per the study methods: Filtering differed, since immunoSEQ gave only junction sequences and no quality scores. Sequencing used immunoSEQ multiplex PCR; TCRdb keeps in-frame clones, though not all of them. V and J calls plus clone size are reproduced from that table; the DNA served to infer D and trimming. In the table there are some 470,000 clones, 76% of which are singletons. The CDR3 sequence is 14 residues long. CDR1 SQVTM and CDR2 ANQGSEA come from the germline V gene. With 6 bases clipped from V and 6 bases from J, the junction kept 6 bases outside the gene matches. A word on this clone: Its antigen is still unknown.

Sequenced input: PBMCs. This chain uses TRBV29-1 with TRBJ2-3, with 13 bases identical to TRBD2. The receptor's source is a woman between 40 and 55 years old in good health. Some clones in this sample may be carry-over from other donors' samples. CDR3 sequence reads: CSVGTSGALDTQYF. The CDR3 bases are TGCAGCGTAGGGACTAGCGGGGCCCTGGATACGCAGTATTTT.